This passage covers 21 T cell receptor beta chains from one sample sequenced in a study of cytomegalovirus exposure and HLA in healthy donors. With 60 Vbeta and 13 Jbeta primers, the PCR was carried out. Sequencing was performed with immunoSEQ multiplex PCR; in TCRdb, only in-frame clones are kept and a portion is missing. The sample is made up of tens of thousands of clones, and the top ten hold 2.5% to 3% of it. The sequenced sample was PBMCs. Receptor source: a man in his forties in good health and CMV-seronegative.

The J gene is TRBJ1-5, the V gene TRBV2; the D gene is possibly TRBD1 (5 bases). The V end was cut by 4 bases, the J end by 7 bases, with 11 bases between. The CDR3 contains 13 residues. The V gene's germline CDR1 is SNHLY and CDR2 FYNNEI. The CDR3 nucleotides read TGTGCCAGCAGTGGCGAGGGGAGGCAGCCCCAGCATTTT. It specifies CASSGEGRQPQHF.

The rearrangement links TRBV30 to TRBJ2-7, with D perhaps TRBD2 (5 bases). The germline V and J ends were trimmed by 1 base and 2 bases, with 15 bases remaining between them. Per germline, CDR1 GTSNPN and CDR2 SVGIG (reference sequence). This CDR3 region has 15 residues. The CDR3 protein is CAWSGGLSSTYEQYF. The CDR3 region has the DNA TGTGCCTGGAGTGGTGGACTCAGCAGCACCTACGAGCAGTACTTC. Full variable domain (outside the CDR3, taken from reference TRBV30 and TRBJ2-7): SQTIHQWPATLVQPVGSPLSLECTVEGTSNPNLYWYRQAAGRGLQLLFYSVGIGQISSEVPQNLSASRPQDRQFILSSKKLLLSDSGFYLCAWSGGLSSTYEQYFGPGTRLTVT.

J is TRBJ2-7 and V is TRBV6-5; possibly TRBD2 for D (6 bases). Germline V gives CDR1 MNHEY, CDR2 SVGAGI. CDR3 size: 14 residues. The V gene lost 6 bases and the J gene lost 2 bases, with 14 bases spanning the gap. CDR3: CASSPWERAYEQYF. The CDR3 region has the DNA TGTGCCAGCAGCCCCTGGGAGCGGGCCTACGAGCAGTACTTC.

This rearrangement joins TRBV5-1 to TRBJ2-7; D might be TRBD2 (7 bases). Trimming took off 0 bases at V and 6 bases at J, with 13 bases between the two ends. The CDR3 totals 14 residues. Germline V gene lookup returns CDR1 SGHRS and CDR2 YFSETQ. As DNA, the CDR3 is TGCGCCAGCAGCTTGGAAAGGGGGGGCGGCGAGCAGTACTTC. Its translation is CASSLERGGGEQYF.

V usage is TRBV14 and J usage is TRBJ2-7; tentatively, D is TRBD1 (6 bases). V was trimmed by 3 bases and J by 4 bases, leaving 22 bases between them. CDR1 is SGHDN and CDR2 is FVKESK in the germline V gene. CDR3 length: 17 residues. Here the CDR3 reads CASSQPSRGQRGYEQYF. CDR3 in DNA: TGTGCCAGCAGCCAGCCTTCTAGAGGTCAAAGGGGGTACGAGCAGTACTTC.

The genes are TRBV19 and TRBJ1-1, with D uncertain. This CDR3 comprises 14 residues. V lost 4 bases, J lost 3 bases, and 12 bases lay in between. The germline V gene has CDR1 LNHDA and CDR2 SQIVND (reference sequence). CDR3: CASSRGGLDTEAFF. Written as DNA, the CDR3 is TGTGCCAGTAGTAGAGGCGGGTTGGACACTGAAGCTTTCTTT.

This chain's CDR3 is CASSRDRDKYEQYF. The CDR3 region has the DNA TGTGCCAGCAGTCGGGACAGGGATAAGTACGAGCAGTACTTC. The chain is built from TRBV6-6 and TRBJ2-7; 9 bases map to TRBD1. Germline-derived CDR1 and CDR2 are MNHNY and SVGAGI (reference sequence). This CDR3 contains 14 residues. Germline trimming cut 5 bases from V and 4 bases from J; bases unmatched to any gene: 6.

The chain employs TRBV9 and TRBJ1-1; possibly TRBD1 for D (5 bases). V lost 5 bases and J 6 bases, leaving 17 bases between the germline ends. The CDR3 consists of 14 residues. Germline assignment: CDR1 SGDLS and CDR2 YYNGEE. The CDR3 protein is CASSNYDRPAEAFF. In nucleotides, the CDR3 is TGTGCCAGCAGTAACTACGACAGACCGGCTGAAGCTTTCTTT.

V is TRBV19 and J is TRBJ2-5; 8 nucleotides agree with TRBD1. CDR3 length: 17 residues. The J segment lost 1 base and the V segment lost 4 bases, leaving 11 bases of the junction unmatched. The V gene's germline CDR1 is LNHDA and CDR2 SQIVND (reference sequence). CDR3 coding DNA: TGTGCCAGTAGTACCCGATTAAGGACAGGGTTCCAAGAGACCCAGTACTTC. It translates to CASSTRLRTGFQETQYF.

The gene calls are TRBV20-1 and TRBJ2-3; D uncertain. Per the germline V gene, CDR1 is DFQATT and CDR2 is SNEGSKA (reference sequence). The CDR3 contains 11 residues. Between the trimmed V and J ends, which lost 6 bases and 6 bases, there was a span of 10 bases. The CDR3 DNA reads as TGCAGTGCCCAAACTTGGGATACGCAGTATTTT. Translated, it gives CSAQTWDTQYF.

The V call is TRBV29-1, the J call TRBJ2-3; 7 nucleotides agree with TRBD2. V was clipped by 0 bases and J by 7 bases; unmatched bases: 13. The CDR3 extends over 16 amino acids. Germline values: CDR1 SQVTM, CDR2 ANQGSEA. CDR3 residues: CSVEDLRGVGRNTQYF. The CDR3 bases are TGCAGCGTTGAAGATCTTCGGGGGGTAGGAAGGAATACGCAGTATTTT.

The chain couples TRBV7-9 to TRBJ2-7; a possible D gene is TRBD1 (6 bases). Germline-derived CDR1 and CDR2 are SEHNR and FQNEAQ (reference sequence). Trimming took off 6 bases at V and 2 bases at J, with 11 bases between the two ends. The CDR3 extends over 13 amino acids. The CDR3 sequence: CASRPGAAYEQYF. The CDR3, as DNA: TGTGCCAGCAGGCCAGGGGCCGCCTACGAGCAGTACTTC. Variable domain in full (rest from reference TRBV7-9 and TRBJ2-7): DTGVSQNPRHKITKRGQNVTFRCDPISEHNRLYWYRQTLGQGPEFLTYFQNEAQLEKSRLLSDRFSAERPKGSFSTLEIQRTEQGDSAMYLCASRPGAAYEQYFGPGTRLTVT.

The chain uses TRBV28 and TRBJ1-1, with D hard to call. Per the germline V gene, CDR1 is MDHEN and CDR2 is SYDVKM. Between the trimmed V and J ends, which lost 2 bases and 1 base, there was a span of 14 bases. This CDR3 spans 16 amino acids. The CDR3 DNA follows: TGTGCCAGCAGTTTAGGGCTTTTTTCAGGGAACACTGAAGCTTTCTTT. Protein: CASSLGLFSGNTEAFF.

CDR3 loop: CASSLGGRETQYF. The CDR3 DNA reads TGCGCCAGCAGCTTGGGGGGCCGAGAGACCCAGTACTTC. The chain couples TRBV5-1 to TRBJ2-5; maybe TRBD1 (5 bases). Looked up from germline, CDR1 is SGHRS and CDR2 is YFSETQ. With 0 bases removed from V and 4 bases from J, the gap between germline ends came to 7 bases. The length of the CDR3 is 13 residues.

This chain uses TRBV19 with TRBJ2-3; the match to TRBD2 covers 8 bases. CDR1 is LNHDA and CDR2 is SQIVND in the germline V gene (reference sequence). This CDR3 is 16 amino acids long. Unmatched junction bases numbered 9, after V lost 4 bases and J lost 3 bases. For the CDR3, the DNA is TGTGCCAGTAGTAAAAGACGACAGCGGGGGACAGATACGCAGTATTTT. Amino acid sequence: CASSKRRQRGTDTQYF.

The chain links TRBV10-3 to TRBJ1-2, with a weak D call TRBD1 (6 bases). The V end lost 0 bases, the J end lost 4 bases, and 12 bases lay between the germline ends. The CDR3 runs 15 residues. Germline-derived CDR1 and CDR2 are ENHRY and SYGVKD. The CDR3 spells CAISESENRAYGYTF. The CDR3 region has the DNA TGTGCCATCAGTGAGTCCGAGAACAGGGCCTATGGCTACACCTTC.

The chain links TRBV6-6 to TRBJ2-5, with 10 positions matching TRBD2. The germline V gene encodes CDR1 MNHNY and CDR2 SVGAGI (reference sequence). V lost 5 bases and J lost 4; bases outside the gene matches: 7. The CDR3 totals 15 residues. CDR3 protein: CASSLSGGAGETQYF. CDR3 sequence (DNA): TGTGCCAGCAGTCTAAGCGGGGGGGCCGGAGAGACCCAGTACTTC.

The chain uses TRBV25-1 and TRBJ1-2; 7 nucleotides align to TRBD1. This CDR3 is 13 amino acids long. The J segment lost 9 bases and the V segment lost 4 bases, leaving 8 bases of the junction unmatched. Per the germline V gene, CDR1 is MGHDK and CDR2 is SYGVNS. Here the CDR3 reads CASSVTGTMSYTF. For the CDR3, the DNA is TGTGCCAGCAGTGTGACAGGGACAATGAGCTACACCTTC.

By frequency, this clone is medium-sized. The gene calls are TRBV18 and TRBJ1-1; D is perhaps TRBD1 (5 bases). Germline V CDR1 and CDR2: KGHSH, LQKENI. The V end lost 3 bases, the J end lost 1 base, and 9 bases lay between the germline ends. The CDR3 contains 14 residues. The CDR3 is CASSPVGGNTEAFF. The CDR3 nucleotides are TGTGCCAGCTCACCTGTCGGGGGGAACACTGAAGCTTTCTTT.

V usage is TRBV30 and J usage is TRBJ1-5; D might be TRBD1 (5 bases). Deletions cut 1 base from V and 5 bases from J, with 15 bases between. Germline CDR1 GTSNPN, CDR2 SVGIG (reference sequence). The length of the CDR3 is 15 residues. CDR3: CAWSGPTESHQPQHF. As DNA, the CDR3 is TGTGCCTGGAGTGGCCCGACAGAGAGTCATCAGCCCCAGCATTTT.

This chain joins TRBV29-1 and TRBJ1-5, with D possibly being TRBD1 (5 bases). V lost 0 bases and J 7 bases, leaving 10 bases between the germline ends. Germline CDR1 and CDR2: SQVTM and ANQGSEA. The CDR3 is made up of 13 amino acids. The CDR3 reads CSVEEGQGQPQHF. The CDR3 nucleotides are TGCAGCGTTGAAGAGGGGCAGGGACAGCCCCAGCATTTT.